These 15 T cell receptor beta chains share one sample of origin, sequenced in a study of T-cell reconstitution after alpha-beta-depleted transplantation in children (dated by TCRdb to 2016 to 2018). Library prep was done by PCR. The listed sequencing device is Illumina HiSeq 2500. TCR library preparation used molecular barcoding, with unique molecular identifiers applied to normalize quantification of the TCRbeta repertoire. TCRdb reprocessing: public reads trimmed at Q25 with fastp, clones called with MiXCR, in-frame beta chains kept. Entries that share a CDR3 protein sequence are merged under the most common genes and DNA. Across this sample there are 250,000 to 350,000 distinct CDR3 sequences, with roughly 9.5% seen only once. 10% of the sample is in the top ten clones. Sequenced material: PBMCs from the stem cell graft donor, taken from the stem cell graft. The origin of the receptors is a human donor who donated a stem cell graft to a child with SCID.

This clonotype occurred a few times. The gene calls are TRBV12-3 or TRBV12-4 and TRBJ2-2; D might be TRBD2 (5 bases). This CDR3 comprises 14 residues. V was trimmed by 7 bases and J by 4 bases, leaving 13 bases between them. DNA for the CDR3: TGTGCCAGCACCCCAGGACTCCCCACCGGGGAGCTGTTTTTT. It translates to CASTPGLPTGELFF.

This clonotype was seen at least ten times. This chain links TRBV2 with TRBJ2-3, with 11 bases fitting TRBD1. Germline V gives CDR1 SNHLY, CDR2 FYNNEI. This CDR3 is 15 amino acids long. Trimming at V came to 6 bases and at J to 5 bases, leaving 7 bases not matched to a gene. In DNA form, the CDR3 reads TGTGCCAGCAGCCGGGACAGGGGGACCAAAGATACGCAGTATTTT. This codes for CASSRDRGTKDTQYF.

The chain recombines TRBV7-9 with TRBJ2-3; unclear D gene. The germline V gene has CDR1 SEHNR and CDR2 FQNEAQ (reference sequence). Trimming stripped 3 bases from V and 5 bases from J, with 9 bases between. The length of the CDR3 is 13 residues. CDR3 region: CASSLTYKDTQYF. Here the CDR3 DNA reads TGTGCCAGCAGCTTGACCTACAAAGATACGCAGTATTTT.

This clonotype was counted between two and nine times. The rearrangement joins TRBV7-6 to TRBJ2-1; D gene ambiguous. V was clipped by 2 bases and J by 0 bases, with 14 bases between them. Per the germline V gene, CDR1 is SGHVS and CDR2 is FNYEAQ. This CDR3 comprises 17 residues. CDR3 protein: CASSLWVPVSSYNEQFF. For the CDR3, the DNA is TGTGCCAGCAGCTTATGGGTTCCCGTGAGCTCCTACAATGAGCAGTTCTTC.

V usage is TRBV20-1 and J usage is TRBJ1-2; 7 nucleotides line up with TRBD1. The CDR3 covers 15 residues. Per the germline V gene, CDR1 is DFQATT and CDR2 is SNEGSKA (reference sequence). Trimming took 0 bases from V and 6 from J; bases not matched to a gene: 10. CDR3 nucleotide sequence: TGCAGTGCTAGAGATTTCGCACAGGGGCTAGATGGCTACACCTTC. Translating it yields CSARDFAQGLDGYTF.

This clonotype turned up a few times. The chain recombines TRBV7-8 with TRBJ2-3; possible D gene TRBD1, 6 bases. Germline CDR1 reads SGHVS; CDR2 reads FQNEAQ. The CDR3 is made up of 14 amino acids. Trimming removed 4 bases at V and 2 bases at J, with 10 bases between. DNA of the CDR3: TGTGCCAGCAGCTCTACAGGGAACACAGATACGCAGTATTTT. This translates into CASSSTGNTDTQYF.

The chain recombines TRBV7-6 with TRBJ2-7; D is uncertain. Germline CDR1 is SGHVS and CDR2 is FNYEAQ. The CDR3 length is 13 residues. Trimming shortened V by 1 base and J by 2 bases, and 6 bases separated the two germline ends. The CDR3 loop is CASSLVPAYEQYF. Written as DNA, the CDR3 is TGTGCCAGCAGCTTAGTTCCAGCCTACGAGCAGTACTTC.

There are a few counts of this clonotype. The V call is TRBV20-1, the J call TRBJ1-1; possibly TRBD1 for D (5 bases). The CDR3 contains 13 residues. V was trimmed by 6 bases and J by 3 bases, leaving 14 bases between them. The germline V gene has CDR1 DFQATT and CDR2 SNEGSKA (reference sequence). CDR3 nucleotides: TGCAGTGCCCGAGGGGAGGTCGACACTGAAGCTTTCTTT. Translation: CSARGEVDTEAFF.

This clonotype has more than one count but fewer than ten. This sequence joins TRBV12-3 or TRBV12-4 and TRBJ2-1; maybe TRBD1 (6 bases). V was cut by 1 base and J by 7 bases, with 14 bases left in between. The CDR3 is made up of 15 amino acids. In DNA form, the CDR3 reads TGTGCCAGCAGTTTAGACAGGGTCCCCAGAAATGAGCAGTTCTTC. It specifies CASSLDRVPRNEQFF.

There are many counts of this clonotype. This chain links TRBV6-5 with TRBJ2-3; D unresolved. The CDR3 spans 16 residues. V gave up 1 base and J gave up 0 bases, with 11 bases separating them. Germline assignment: CDR1 MNHEY and CDR2 SVGAGI. The CDR3, as DNA: TGTGCCAGCAGTTACTTGGCAGGCCAGAGCACAGATACGCAGTATTTT. Its translation: CASSYLAGQSTDTQYF.

The sample holds a few counts of this clonotype. The chain uses TRBV11-2 and TRBJ1-1, with unresolved D. In germline, CDR1 is SGHAT, CDR2 FQNNGV. The V end was cut by 5 bases, the J end by 1 base, with 17 bases between. The CDR3 contains 16 residues. This chain's CDR3 is CASSPTAKRGNTEAFF. The CDR3 DNA is TGTGCCAGCAGCCCAACCGCCAAACGGGGGAACACTGAAGCTTTCTTT.

This clonotype showed up just a few times. The V and J genes are TRBV7-3 and TRBJ2-7; 7 bases align to TRBD1. V shed 5 bases, J shed 6 bases, and the junction held 10 bases outside the gene matches. Germline CDR1 reads SGHTA; CDR2 reads FQGTGA. The CDR3 consists of 14 residues. CDR3 in amino acids: CASSPTGTAAEQYF. The CDR3 DNA follows: TGTGCCAGCAGCCCAACCGGGACAGCGGCCGAGCAGTACTTC.

On this clonotype itself: A read error may produce the germline difference seen at one junction end. This rearrangement joins TRBV5-1 to TRBJ1-1; weak D call: TRBD1 (6 bases). Germline V lookup: CDR1 SGHRS, CDR2 YFSETQ. This CDR3 region has 14 residues. CDR3 DNA sequence: TGCGCCAGCAGCTTGGGACAGGTGAAGACTGAAGCTTTCTTT. Translated: CASSLGQVKTEAFF.

A few counts support this clonotype. The CDR3 DNA sequence: TGTGCCAGCAGTGAAGCGGGCGCAGCCGAAGAGACCCAGTACTTC. Translating gives CASSEAGAAEETQYF. The V call is TRBV2, the J call TRBJ2-5; no firm D call. Germline V gives CDR1 SNHLY, CDR2 FYNNEI. V was shortened by 0 bases and J by 3 bases, with 11 bases between the two germline ends. This CDR3 is built from 15 residues.

A few counts support this clonotype. The chain has TRBV7-3 and TRBJ2-7, with TRBD1 matching 7 bases. The CDR3 is made up of 17 amino acids. Germline assignment: CDR1 SGHTA and CDR2 FQGTGA. V was clipped by 3 bases and J by 2 bases; unmatched bases: 13. In nucleotides, the CDR3 is TGTGCCAGCAGCTTCCTAAAGGGGGCGGACAGACCCTACGAGCAGTACTTC. Encoded protein: CASSFLKGADRPYEQYF.